The table lists the clone carrying this T cell receptor (beta chain) with a few counts. The record originates from a study of identical twins. The CDR3 spans 13 residues. The V gene's germline CDR1 is KGHDR and CDR2 SFDVKD. Trimming took 4 bases from V and 7 from J, leaving 10 bases between them. TCRdb called the 5' RACE reads again in MiXCR, with one record for every CDR3 protein. The table lists 1.5 million to 2 million distinct CDR3 sequences, roughly a third of them singletons. The source material was cord blood. This clonotype was sampled from a newborn girl in good health. V is TRBV24-1 and J is TRBJ2-1; D not certain. The CDR3 region is CATSDPGSNEQFF. The CDR3 DNA reads TGTGCCACCAGTGACCCCGGCAGTAATGAGCAGTTCTTC.